This TCR beta chain came from a study of cytomegalovirus exposure and HLA in healthy donors. Broader study findings: Most TCR sequences proved rare, with some public TCRs found in many donors. The study listed 150 to 200 cytomegalovirus-associated TCR beta chains. Specificity of a few CMV-associated chains for CMV antigens was verified in vitro.

To note about this clone: Its specificity is not known.

Produced via immunoSEQ multiplex PCR; TCRdb's table is partial and in-frame only. The repertoire includes 160,000 or so clones, approximately 90% of them detected once, and almost 3% sits in the top ten. V gave up 7 bases and J gave up 1 base, with 14 bases separating them. This CDR3 region has 15 residues. The germline gives CDR1 SNHLY, CDR2 FYNNEI. The sequenced sample consisted of PBMCs. The chain couples TRBV2 to TRBJ1-5; no firm D call. This sequence was found in a man younger than 35 in good health and CMV-seronegative. The CDR3 bases are TGTGCCAGCACAGCGGACGCGAGAAGCAATCAGCCCCAGCATTTT. Amino acid sequence: CASTADARSNQPQHF.